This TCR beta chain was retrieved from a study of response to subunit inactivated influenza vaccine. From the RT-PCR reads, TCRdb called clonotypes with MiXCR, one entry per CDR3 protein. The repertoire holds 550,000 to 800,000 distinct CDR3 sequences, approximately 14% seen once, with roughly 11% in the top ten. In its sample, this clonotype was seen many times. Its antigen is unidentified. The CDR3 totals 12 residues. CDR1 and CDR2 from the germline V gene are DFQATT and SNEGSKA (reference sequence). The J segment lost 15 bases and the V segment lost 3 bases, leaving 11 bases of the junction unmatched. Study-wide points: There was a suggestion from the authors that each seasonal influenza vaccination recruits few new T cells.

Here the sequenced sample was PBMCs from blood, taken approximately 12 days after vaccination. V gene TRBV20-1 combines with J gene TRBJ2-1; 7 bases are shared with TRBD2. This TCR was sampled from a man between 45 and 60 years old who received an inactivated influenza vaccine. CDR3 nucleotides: TGCAGTGCTAGTCTGGCGGGAGCCCCGCCGTTCTTC. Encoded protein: CSASLAGAPPFF.